The next 27 T cell receptor beta chains were all read from a single sample in a study of blood T cell repertoires in COVID-19. Profiling relied on immunoSEQ multiplex PCR, and the TCRdb table lists in-frame clones only, not all of them. In the table there are about 70,000 clones, about nine tenths of which are singletons. The sample was peripheral blood. The receptors come from a woman in her 70s with acute or convalescent COVID-19.

The chain is built from TRBV28 and TRBJ2-4; 8 bases are shared with TRBD2. The ends lost 3 bases at V and 7 bases at J; junction bases unmatched: 8. Germline V gene data show CDR1 as MDHEN and CDR2 as SYDVKM. This CDR3 spans 15 amino acids. The CDR3 region is CASSLGSGAVNIQYF. The DNA for the CDR3 is TGTGCCAGCAGTTTGGGTAGCGGGGCTGTGAACATTCAGTACTTC.

V gene TRBV5-1 combines with J gene TRBJ1-2; TRBD1 matches 9 bases. J gave up 7 bases and V 6 bases, and 7 bases lay outside the gene matches. The CDR3 sequence is 13 residues long. Germline CDR1 reads SGHRS; CDR2 reads YFSETQ. The CDR3 DNA sequence: TGCGCCAGCACCGGGACAGGGATCTCTGGCTACACCTTC. It specifies CASTGTGISGYTF.

This clone was observed a few times. The CDR3 reads CASSYFSGGEAFF. CDR3 nucleotide sequence: TGTGCCAGCAGTTACTTTTCAGGGGGAGAAGCTTTCTTT. V and J are TRBV6-2 or TRBV6-3 and TRBJ1-1, with TRBD1 matching over 7 bases. This CDR3 comprises 13 residues. The germline CDR1 and CDR2 sequences are MNHEY and SVGEGT. V shed 1 base and J 8 bases; nucleotides not matched to a gene: 4.

The chain uses TRBV19 and TRBJ1-2, with 7 nucleotides matching TRBD1. The CDR3 is 15 amino acids. Germline CDR1 reads LNHDA; CDR2 reads SQIVND (reference sequence). The junction had 10 bases not matched to a gene; V was cut back by 1 base and J by 8 bases. The CDR3 coding sequence is TGTGCCAGTAGTATAGCCAGCGACAGGGATTACGGCTACACCTTC. Its protein is CASSIASDRDYGYTF.

V is TRBV11-1 and J is TRBJ1-2, with a possible D match to TRBD1 (6 bases). The CDR3 covers 13 residues. V was shortened by 6 bases and J by 5 bases, with 13 bases between the two germline ends. The germline V gene has CDR1 SGHAT and CDR2 FQDESV (reference sequence). CDR3 protein: CASSDRKAYGYTF. As DNA, the CDR3 is TGTGCCAGCAGTGACAGGAAGGCTTATGGCTACACCTTC.

This clone was picked up a small number of times. The chain couples TRBV7-6 to TRBJ2-7, with a weak D call TRBD1 (7 bases). This CDR3 contains 15 residues. Germline CDR1 reads SGHVS; CDR2 reads FNYEAQ. Trimming left V 5 bases short and J 2 bases short, with 16 bases between. CDR3 coding DNA: TGTGCCAGCAGCCTTCAGGAGGGGGCGGCCTACGAGCAGTACTTC. Translation gives CASSLQEGAAYEQYF. Looking up the rest from reference TRBV7-6 and TRBJ2-7 gives the full variable domain: GAGVSQSPRYKVTKRGQDVALRCDPISGHVSLYWYRQALGQGPEFLTYFNYEAQQDKSGLPNDRFSAERPEGSISTLTIQRTEQRDSAMYRCASSLQEGAAYEQYFGPGTRLTVT.

The V call is TRBV18, the J call TRBJ1-4, with 8 bases fitting TRBD1. This CDR3 contains 15 residues. Trimming cost V 3 bases and J 8 bases; bases outside gene matches: 8. Germline V CDR1 and CDR2: KGHSH, LQKENI. The CDR3 region has the DNA TGTGCCAGCTCACCTGGACAGGGCCTGAGGGAAAAACTGTTTTTT. It translates to CASSPGQGLREKLFF. The whole variable domain, filled in from reference TRBV18 and TRBJ1-4, reads NAGVMQNPRHLVRRRGQEARLRCSPMKGHSHVYWYRQLPEEGLKFMVYLQKENIIDESGMPKERFSAEFPKEGPSILRIQQVVRGDSAAYFCASSPGQGLREKLFFGSGTQLSVL.

The chain recombines TRBV3-1 (or the pseudogene TRBV3-2) with TRBJ1-2; D is unresolved. Trimming removed 4 bases at V and 2 bases at J, with 5 bases between. CDR1 is LGHDT, CDR2 YNNKEL, per germline (reference sequence). CDR3 size: 12 residues. The CDR3 loop reads CASSLENYGYTF. DNA of the CDR3: TGTGCCAGCAGCCTTGAGAACTATGGCTACACCTTC.

The rearrangement joins TRBV11-2 to TRBJ1-1, with D possibly being TRBD1 (6 bases). The CDR3 is 15 amino acids. Per germline, CDR1 SGHAT and CDR2 FQNNGV. The V gene lost 8 bases and the J gene lost 1 base, with 17 bases spanning the gap. CDR3 residues: CASGYRERENTEAFF. The CDR3 DNA reads TGTGCCAGCGGCTACAGGGAGCGTGAGAACACTGAAGCTTTCTTT.

The chain employs TRBV5-1 and TRBJ2-1; TRBD2 is a possible D gene (5 bases). Germline values: CDR1 SGHRS, CDR2 YFSETQ. V dropped 0 bases and J dropped 10 bases, with 17 bases sitting between them. This CDR3 is 15 amino acids long. The CDR3: CASSLGGNGLWEQFF. CDR3 nucleotides: TGCGCCAGCAGCTTGGGAGGGAATGGGCTTTGGGAGCAGTTCTTC.

J is TRBJ1-2 and V is TRBV5-1; D gene ambiguous. V was pared by 0 bases and J by 3 bases, with 3 bases between. Germline V gives CDR1 SGHRS, CDR2 YFSETQ. The CDR3 length is 12 residues. The CDR3, as DNA: TGCGCCAGCAGCTTGGAGCACTATGGCTACACCTTC. This encodes CASSLEHYGYTF.

This chain links TRBV11-2 with TRBJ1-5; no reliable D call. CDR3 length: 14 residues. CDR1 SGHAT and CDR2 FQNNGV come from the germline V gene. V was trimmed by 5 bases and J by 4 bases, leaving 12 bases between them. CDR3 protein: CASSRVGGNQPQHF. The DNA for the CDR3 is TGTGCCAGCAGCCGTGTTGGCGGGAATCAGCCCCAGCATTTT.

V usage is TRBV30 and J usage is TRBJ1-3, with 11 positions matching TRBD1. CDR1 GTSNPN and CDR2 SVGIG come from the germline V gene (reference sequence). V was pared by 3 bases and J by 3 bases, with 4 bases of the junction left unmatched. The CDR3 loop spans 15 amino acids. The CDR3 spells CAWRRTGGFGNTIYF. The CDR3 DNA is TGTGCCTGGAGGCGGACAGGGGGCTTTGGAAACACCATATATTTT.

This chain joins TRBV5-1 and TRBJ2-5, with 11 nucleotides matching TRBD1. Trimming cost V 4 bases and J 4 bases; bases outside gene matches: 6. The CDR3 has 15 amino acids. Germline V gene sequence: CDR1 SGHRS, CDR2 YFSETQ. The CDR3 loop is CASSTGQGAGETQYF. CDR3 coding DNA: TGCGCCAGCAGCACCGGACAGGGGGCAGGAGAGACCCAGTACTTC.

The chain combines TRBV10-3 with TRBJ2-7, with TRBD2 identical over 9 bases. V lost 3 bases and J lost 6; bases outside the gene matches: 9. Germline V gene lookup returns CDR1 ENHRY and CDR2 SYGVKD. This CDR3 region has 15 residues. CDR3 protein: CAISDHQRGALEQYF. In DNA form, the CDR3 reads TGTGCCATCAGTGATCATCAGCGGGGGGCTCTCGAGCAGTACTTC.

The chain uses TRBV28 and TRBJ1-3; a weak D match, TRBD1 (6 bases). V lost 2 bases and J 0 bases, leaving 11 bases between the germline ends. This CDR3 has 16 residues. Looked up from germline, CDR1 is MDHEN and CDR2 is SYDVKM. DNA for the CDR3: TGTGCCAGCAGTTTAAGGGGGGGTCTCTCTGGAAACACCATATATTTT. Translation: CASSLRGGLSGNTIYF.

The V and J genes are TRBV14 and TRBJ2-1, with TRBD2 matching 12 bases. The CDR3 length is 19 residues. Germline V gene sequence: CDR1 SGHDN, CDR2 FVKESK. V was pared by 1 base and J by 4 bases, with 11 bases of the junction left unmatched. Here the CDR3 DNA reads TGTGCCAGCAGCCAAGGTGGTATGGCTAGCGGGGGGGCTTACAATGAGCAGTTCTTC. Translating it yields CASSQGGMASGGAYNEQFF. Looking up the rest from reference TRBV14 and TRBJ2-1 gives the full variable domain: EAGVTQFPSHSVIEKGQTVTLRCDPISGHDNLYWYRRVMGKEIKFLLHFVKESKQDESGMPNNRFLAERTGGTYSTLKVQPAELEDSGVYFCASSQGGMASGGAYNEQFFGPGTRLTVL.

This clone was seen only a few times. The chain recombines TRBV28 with TRBJ1-5, with 9 bases aligning to TRBD1. CDR3 size: 15 residues. V was pared by 3 bases and J by 4 bases, with 4 bases of the junction left unmatched. Germline V gene lookup returns CDR1 MDHEN and CDR2 SYDVKM. As DNA, the CDR3 is TGTGCCAGCAGTTTGGTCGGGACAGGGAATCAGCCCCAGCATTTT. Its protein is CASSLVGTGNQPQHF.

The genes are TRBV18 and TRBJ1-1; 11 positions agree with TRBD1. The CDR3 contains 14 residues. CDR1 KGHSH and CDR2 LQKENI come from the germline V gene. Trimming removed 3 bases from V and 4 bases from J; junction bases left unmatched: 1. The CDR3 protein is CASSPGTGGTEAFF. CDR3 DNA sequence: TGTGCCAGCTCACCTGGGACAGGGGGCACTGAAGCTTTCTTT.

This clone was observed a single time. V and J are TRBV28 and TRBJ2-3, with a weak D call TRBD1 (6 bases). The CDR3 spans 14 residues. The germline gives CDR1 MDHEN, CDR2 SYDVKM. Trimming took 3 bases from V and 2 from J, leaving 9 bases between them. CDR3 sequence: CASSFGGPTDTQYF. CDR3 coding DNA: TGTGCCAGCAGTTTTGGGGGCCCCACAGATACGCAGTATTTT.

This chain connects TRBV10-3 to TRBJ1-6; 10 positions agree with TRBD1. CDR3 length: 16 amino acids. Germline V gives CDR1 ENHRY, CDR2 SYGVKD. With 5 bases clipped from V and 5 bases from J, the junction kept 6 bases outside the gene matches. In nucleotides, the CDR3 is TGTGCCATCAGTCGGACCGGGACAGGGGATAATTCACCCCTCCACTTT. This encodes CAISRTGTGDNSPLHF.

The V call is TRBV27, the J call TRBJ2-1; 7 bases agree with TRBD2. With 4 bases clipped from V and 0 bases from J, the junction kept 3 bases outside the gene matches. The CDR3 extends over 15 amino acids. The germline V gene encodes CDR1 MNHEY and CDR2 SMNVEV (reference sequence). CDR3 residues: CASSSLARSYNEQFF. CDR3 DNA: TGTGCCAGCAGTTCACTAGCGCGCTCCTACAATGAGCAGTTCTTC.

The V call is TRBV2, the J call TRBJ1-6; no definite D call. The V gene lost 3 bases and the J gene lost 5 bases, with 11 bases spanning the gap. The V gene's germline CDR1 is SNHLY and CDR2 FYNNEI. The CDR3 runs to 15 residues. CDR3 sequence: CASSDEGLHNSPLHF. In DNA, the CDR3 is TGTGCCAGCAGTGACGAGGGCCTGCATAATTCACCCCTCCACTTT.

The chain is built from TRBV2 and TRBJ1-2; TRBD1 might be the D (6 bases). The CDR3 sequence is 14 residues long. The V gene's germline CDR1 is SNHLY and CDR2 FYNNEI. Deletions cut 3 bases from V and 0 bases from J, with 8 bases between. CDR3 in amino acids: CASSDRGTNYGYTF. The CDR3 DNA follows: TGTGCCAGCAGTGATAGGGGGACTAACTATGGCTACACCTTC.

The V gene is TRBV7-2, the J gene TRBJ2-7; D perhaps matches TRBD1 (6 bases). Deletions cut 5 bases from V and 5 bases from J, with 13 bases between. Germline values: CDR1 SGHTA, CDR2 FQGNSA. This CDR3 spans 13 amino acids. The DNA for the CDR3 is TGTGCCAGCAGCCGCCCAGGGGCCCACGAGCAGTACTTC. Translation: CASSRPGAHEQYF.

The chain links TRBV24-1 to TRBJ1-2; no reliable D call. The CDR3 runs to 13 residues. V shed 4 bases and J shed 7 bases, with 12 bases lying between them. Germline V gene sequence: CDR1 KGHDR, CDR2 SFDVKD. CDR3 sequence: CATSEPGRGGYTF. For the CDR3, the DNA is TGTGCCACCAGTGAACCAGGACGGGGTGGCTACACCTTC.

The chain links TRBV6-5 to TRBJ2-3, with 10 nucleotides matching TRBD1. This CDR3 comprises 15 residues. Germline V lookup: CDR1 MNHEY, CDR2 SVGAGI. J was trimmed by 2 bases and V by 7 bases; bases with no gene match: 6. For the CDR3, the DNA is TGTGCCAGCACCGGCGACAGGGGGCTCACAGATACGCAGTATTTT. Translation: CASTGDRGLTDTQYF.